One and the same sample provided the 3 T cell receptor beta chains below, sequenced in a study of siplizumab effects on memory and regulatory T cells. The protocol was immunoSEQ multiplex PCR, while the TCRdb copy is restricted to in-frame clones and leaves out a portion. This sample has about 50,000 clones; roughly 93% occur once, and the top ten carry about 15%. Sequenced sample: CD8+ T cells sorted from blood. All receptors come from a human donor in good health.

This sequence joins TRBV27 and TRBJ2-3; TRBD1 agrees at 8 bases. The CDR3 consists of 15 residues. V lost 6 bases and J lost 4; bases outside the gene matches: 9. Germline CDR1 and CDR2: MNHEY and SMNVEV (reference sequence). The CDR3 DNA follows: TGTGCCAGCAGCACTACACAGGGGGAGGCAGATACGCAGTATTTT. It specifies CASSTTQGEADTQYF.

This clone was recorded a few times. This chain links TRBV25-1 with TRBJ2-7; 12 bases map to TRBD2. The germline CDR1 and CDR2 sequences are MGHDK and SYGVNS. This CDR3 spans 15 amino acids. After removal of 5 bases from V and 6 bases from J, the junction contained 8 bases not matched to a gene. CDR3 in amino acids: CASSWTSGAIPEQYF. Written as DNA, the CDR3 is TGTGCCAGCAGTTGGACTAGCGGGGCGATCCCCGAGCAGTACTTC.

This clone was seen just once. The CDR3 sequence is CASSRGYTGELFF. As DNA, the CDR3 is TGTGCCAGCAGTAGAGGGTACACCGGGGAGCTGTTTTTT. The gene calls are TRBV27 and TRBJ2-2; D is possibly TRBD2 (5 bases). V was shortened by 5 bases and J by 3 bases, with 7 bases between the two germline ends. The CDR3 extends over 13 amino acids. Germline values: CDR1 MNHEY, CDR2 SMNVEV (reference sequence).